This paragraph reports one TCR beta chain. Its antigen is not known. This CDR3 spans 12 amino acids. The germline gives CDR1 MDHEN, CDR2 SYDVKM. V was cut by 10 bases and J by 3 bases, with 13 bases left in between. With a J-beta primer mix and a sample-barcoded 5' primer, a second PCR ran about 6 to 11 cycles. MiXCR, applied by TCRdb to the 5' RACE reads, yields one record per CDR3 protein. The sample contains 1.5 million to 1.9 million distinct CDR3 sequences, around 40% of which appear only once. A minimum of 5.5 micrograms of total RNA was extracted per sample. This sample was included in a study of blood T cells in healthy people across ages. Study findings and constraints: Roughly linear declines in TCR beta diversity per million T cells occurred with age. Unsorted PBMCs ruled out conclusive naive versus antigen-experienced comparison.

This sequence was found in a woman younger than 30 in good health. The gene calls are TRBV28 and TRBJ2-7; no reliable D call. Sequencing was carried out using blood. CDR3 nucleotides: TGTGCCACCGAGAGGACCAGCTACGAGCAGTACTTC. Translated, it gives CATERTSYEQYF.